Given below is one T cell receptor (beta chain) in context. What it binds is not known. The entry originates in a study of cytomegalovirus exposure and HLA in healthy donors. About the study: The study placed around 80% of its roughly 410 genotyped donors in the Caucasian-associated ancestry cluster. Study outcomes and limitations: Later examination showed HLA-associated TCR beta chains had greater clonal expansion than equally common others. Among the CMV-associated chains, a few were confirmed in vitro as specific for CMV antigens. Relative to the approximately 660-donor mean, N-insertions were reportedly fewer in an Asian-associated ancestry cluster in a later analysis.

The primer mix had 60 Vbeta and 13 Jbeta primers. Assay: immunoSEQ multiplex PCR; the TCRdb copy retains only in-frame clones and omits some. Of around 150,000 clones listed, over 75% were seen once; the top ten hold 2.4%. Looked up from germline, CDR1 is MNHNS and CDR2 is SASEGT. Trimming stripped 6 bases from V and 2 bases from J, with 17 bases between. CDR3 length equals 15 residues. The origin of this receptor is a man over 45 in good health and CMV-seronegative. The V gene is TRBV6-1, the J gene TRBJ2-7; D may be TRBD1 (5 bases). Sequencing was performed on PBMCs. The CDR3 coding sequence is TGTGCCAGCAGCAAAGGGGATATCAGAACCTACGAGCAGTACTTC. It codes for CASSKGDIRTYEQYF.